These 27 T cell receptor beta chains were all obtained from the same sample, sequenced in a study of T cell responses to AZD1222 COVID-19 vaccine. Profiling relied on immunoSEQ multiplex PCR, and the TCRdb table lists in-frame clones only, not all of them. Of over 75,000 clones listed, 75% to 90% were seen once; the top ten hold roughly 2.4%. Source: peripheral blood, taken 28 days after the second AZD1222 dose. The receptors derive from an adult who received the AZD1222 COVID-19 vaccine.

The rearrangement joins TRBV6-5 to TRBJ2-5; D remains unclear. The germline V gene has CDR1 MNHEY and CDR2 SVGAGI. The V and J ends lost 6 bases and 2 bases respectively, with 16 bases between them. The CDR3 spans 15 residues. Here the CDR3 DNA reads TGTGCCAGCAGCCTGGAAAGGCGGAAACAAGAGACCCAGTACTTC. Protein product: CASSLERRKQETQYF.

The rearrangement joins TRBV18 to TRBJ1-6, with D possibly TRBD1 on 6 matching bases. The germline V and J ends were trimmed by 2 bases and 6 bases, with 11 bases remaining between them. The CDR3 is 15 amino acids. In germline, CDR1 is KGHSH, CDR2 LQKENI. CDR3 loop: CASSPTGGVNSPLHF. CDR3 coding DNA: TGTGCCAGCTCACCAACCGGGGGCGTTAATTCACCCCTCCACTTT.

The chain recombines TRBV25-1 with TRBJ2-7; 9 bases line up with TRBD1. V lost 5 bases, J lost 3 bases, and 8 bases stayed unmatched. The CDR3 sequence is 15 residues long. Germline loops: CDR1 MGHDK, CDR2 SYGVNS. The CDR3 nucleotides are TGTGCCAGCAGTTTTGACAGGGGGAACCGCTACGAGCAGTACTTC. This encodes CASSFDRGNRYEQYF.

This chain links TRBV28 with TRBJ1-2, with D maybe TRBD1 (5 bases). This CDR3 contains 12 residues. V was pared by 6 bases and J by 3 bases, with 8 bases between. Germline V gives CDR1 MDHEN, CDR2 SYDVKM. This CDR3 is CASSPRDYGYTF. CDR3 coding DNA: TGTGCCAGCAGCCCCAGGGACTATGGCTACACCTTC.

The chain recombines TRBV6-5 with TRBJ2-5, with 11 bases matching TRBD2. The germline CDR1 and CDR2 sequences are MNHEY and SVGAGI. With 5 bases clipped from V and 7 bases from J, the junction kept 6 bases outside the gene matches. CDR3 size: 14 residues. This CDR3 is CASSKYTSGGTQYF. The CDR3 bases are TGTGCCAGCAGTAAATACACTAGCGGGGGGACCCAGTACTTC.

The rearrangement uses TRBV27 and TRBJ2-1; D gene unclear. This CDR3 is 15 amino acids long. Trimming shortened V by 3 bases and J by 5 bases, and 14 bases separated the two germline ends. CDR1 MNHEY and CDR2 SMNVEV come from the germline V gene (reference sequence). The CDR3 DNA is TGTGCCAGCAGTTTCGTTGGCGCCATCGACAATGAGCAGTTCTTC. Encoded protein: CASSFVGAIDNEQFF.

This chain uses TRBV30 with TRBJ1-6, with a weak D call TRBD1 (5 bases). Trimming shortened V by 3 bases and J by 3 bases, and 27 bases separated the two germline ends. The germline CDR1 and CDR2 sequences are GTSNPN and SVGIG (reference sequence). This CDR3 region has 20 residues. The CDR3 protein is CAWRLALVTGTGDYNSPLHF. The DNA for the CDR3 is TGTGCCTGGAGACTCGCTCTGGTGACCGGGACGGGAGACTATAATTCACCCCTCCACTTT.

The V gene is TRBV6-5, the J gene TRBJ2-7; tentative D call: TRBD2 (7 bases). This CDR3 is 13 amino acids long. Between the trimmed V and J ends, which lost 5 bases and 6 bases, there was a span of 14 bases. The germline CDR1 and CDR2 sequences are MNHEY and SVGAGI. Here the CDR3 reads CASSRNGGPEQYF. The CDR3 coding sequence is TGTGCCAGCAGTCGGAACGGGGGGCCCGAGCAGTACTTC.

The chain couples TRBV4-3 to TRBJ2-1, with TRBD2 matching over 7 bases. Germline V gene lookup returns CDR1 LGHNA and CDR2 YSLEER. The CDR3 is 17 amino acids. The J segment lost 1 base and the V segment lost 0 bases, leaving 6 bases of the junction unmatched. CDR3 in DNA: TGCGCCAGCAGCCAAGATCCGTCTAGCGGATCCTACAATGAGCAGTTCTTC. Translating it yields CASSQDPSSGSYNEQFF.

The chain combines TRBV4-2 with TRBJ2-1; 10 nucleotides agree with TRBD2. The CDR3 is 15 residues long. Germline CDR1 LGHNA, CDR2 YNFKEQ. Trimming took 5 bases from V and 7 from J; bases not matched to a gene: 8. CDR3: CASSRAGGPENEQFF. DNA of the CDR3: TGTGCCAGCAGCAGAGCGGGGGGGCCAGAGAATGAGCAGTTCTTC.

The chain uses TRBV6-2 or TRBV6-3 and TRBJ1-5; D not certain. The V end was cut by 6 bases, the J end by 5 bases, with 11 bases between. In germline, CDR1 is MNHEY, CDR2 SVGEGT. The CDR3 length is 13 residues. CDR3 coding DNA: TGTGCCAGCAGCCCCATTGGTTATCAGCCCCAGCATTTT. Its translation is CASSPIGYQPQHF.

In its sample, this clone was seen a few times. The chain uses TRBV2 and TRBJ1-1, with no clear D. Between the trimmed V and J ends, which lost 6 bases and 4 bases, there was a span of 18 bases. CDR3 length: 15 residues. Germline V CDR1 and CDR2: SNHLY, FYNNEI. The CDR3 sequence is CASREDSLRGTEAFF. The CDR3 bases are TGTGCCAGCAGGGAGGACTCCCTGCGGGGCACTGAAGCTTTCTTT.

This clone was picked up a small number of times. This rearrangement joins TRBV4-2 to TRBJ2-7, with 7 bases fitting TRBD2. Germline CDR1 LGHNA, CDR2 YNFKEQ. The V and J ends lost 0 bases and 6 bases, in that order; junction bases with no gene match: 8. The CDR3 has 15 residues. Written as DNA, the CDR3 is TGTGCCAGCAGCCAAGATTTGGCGGGAGAAGGCGAGCAGTACTTC. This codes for CASSQDLAGEGEQYF.

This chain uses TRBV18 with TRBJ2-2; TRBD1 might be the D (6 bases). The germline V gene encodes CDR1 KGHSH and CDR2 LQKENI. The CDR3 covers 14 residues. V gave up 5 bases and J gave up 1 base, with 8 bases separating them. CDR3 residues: CASSSTGNTGELFF. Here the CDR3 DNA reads TGTGCCAGCTCATCGACAGGGAACACCGGGGAGCTGTTTTTT.

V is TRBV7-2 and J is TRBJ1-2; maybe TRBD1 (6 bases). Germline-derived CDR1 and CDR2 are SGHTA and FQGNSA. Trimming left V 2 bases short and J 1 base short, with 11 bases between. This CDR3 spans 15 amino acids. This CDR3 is CASSLLAGDNYGYTF. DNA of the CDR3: TGTGCCAGCAGCTTATTGGCAGGGGATAACTATGGCTACACCTTC.

The CDR3 DNA sequence: TGTGCCAGCAGCCGACTAGGGAATACAGATACGCAGTATTTT. Translation: CASSRLGNTDTQYF. This chain uses TRBV3-1 (or the pseudogene TRBV3-2) with TRBJ2-3; TRBD2 might be the D (6 bases). The CDR3 is 14 residues long. Trimming left V 4 bases short and J 3 bases short, with 11 bases between. Germline V gene data show CDR1 as LGHDT and CDR2 as YNNKEL (reference sequence).

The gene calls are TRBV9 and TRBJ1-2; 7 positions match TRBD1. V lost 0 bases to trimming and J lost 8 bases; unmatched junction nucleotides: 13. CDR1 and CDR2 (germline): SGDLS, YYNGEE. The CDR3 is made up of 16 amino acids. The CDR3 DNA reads TGTGCCAGCAGCGTAGGTTTCATGACAGGGAGCTGGGGCTACACCTTC. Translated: CASSVGFMTGSWGYTF.

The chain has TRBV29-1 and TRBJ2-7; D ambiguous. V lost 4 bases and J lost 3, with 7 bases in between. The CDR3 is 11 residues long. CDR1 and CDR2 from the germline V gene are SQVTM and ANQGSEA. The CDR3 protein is CSVGSGYEQYF. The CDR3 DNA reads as TGCAGCGTTGGTAGTGGCTACGAGCAGTACTTC.

Here the CDR3 reads CASSPGQTFTDTQYF. CDR3 nucleotide sequence: TGCGCCAGCAGCCCGGGACAGACGTTCACAGATACGCAGTATTTT. V is TRBV5-1 and J is TRBJ2-3, with 7 bases lining up with TRBD1. Looked up from germline, CDR1 is SGHRS and CDR2 is YFSETQ. This CDR3 is 15 amino acids long. The V segment lost 4 bases and the J segment 2 bases; nucleotides outside the gene matches: 7. The full variable domain, rest sourced from reference TRBV5-1 and TRBJ2-3, is KAGVTQTPRYLIKTRGQQVTLSCSPISGHRSVSWYQQTPGQGLQFLFEYFSETQRNKGNFPGRFSGRQFSNSRSEMNVSTLELGDSALYLCASSPGQTFTDTQYFGPGTRLTVL.

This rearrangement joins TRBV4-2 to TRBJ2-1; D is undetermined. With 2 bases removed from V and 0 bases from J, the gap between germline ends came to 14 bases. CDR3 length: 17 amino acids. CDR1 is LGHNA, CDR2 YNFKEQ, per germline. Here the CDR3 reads CASSQPGSRSSYNEQFF. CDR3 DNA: TGTGCCAGCAGCCAACCAGGTTCTCGAAGCTCCTACAATGAGCAGTTCTTC.

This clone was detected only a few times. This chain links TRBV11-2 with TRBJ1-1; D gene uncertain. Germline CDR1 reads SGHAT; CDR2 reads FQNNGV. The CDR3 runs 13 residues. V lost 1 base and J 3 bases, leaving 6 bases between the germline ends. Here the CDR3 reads CASSLGFHTEAFF. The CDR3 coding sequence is TGTGCCAGCAGCTTAGGGTTCCACACTGAAGCTTTCTTT.

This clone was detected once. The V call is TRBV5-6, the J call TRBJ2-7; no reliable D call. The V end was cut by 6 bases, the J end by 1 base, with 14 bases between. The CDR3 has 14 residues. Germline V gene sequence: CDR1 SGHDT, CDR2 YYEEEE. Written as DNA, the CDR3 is TGTGCCAGCATTTCCATGATATCTTCCTACGAGCAGTACTTC. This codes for CASISMISSYEQYF.

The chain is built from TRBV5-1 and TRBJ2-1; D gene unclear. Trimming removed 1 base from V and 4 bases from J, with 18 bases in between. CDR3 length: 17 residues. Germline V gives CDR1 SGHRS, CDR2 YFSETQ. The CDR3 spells CASSLSRYTGTYNEQFF. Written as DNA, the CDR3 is TGCGCCAGCAGCTTGAGTCGCTACACGGGTACATACAATGAGCAGTTCTTC.

Here the CDR3 reads CASSEFKTQYF. The CDR3 DNA follows: TGTGCCAGCAGTGAATTTAAGACCCAGTACTTC. The rearrangement uses TRBV2 and TRBJ2-5; no clear D. The CDR3 loop spans 11 amino acids. Trimming shortened V by 2 bases and J by 6 bases, and 4 bases separated the two germline ends. CDR1 and CDR2 (germline): SNHLY, FYNNEI.

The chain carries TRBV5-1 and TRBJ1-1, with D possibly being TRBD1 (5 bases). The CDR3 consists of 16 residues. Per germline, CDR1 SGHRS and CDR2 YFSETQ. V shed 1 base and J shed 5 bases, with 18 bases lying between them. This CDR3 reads CASSLIWGEVRTEAFF. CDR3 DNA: TGCGCCAGCAGCTTGATATGGGGCGAGGTCCGTACTGAAGCTTTCTTT.

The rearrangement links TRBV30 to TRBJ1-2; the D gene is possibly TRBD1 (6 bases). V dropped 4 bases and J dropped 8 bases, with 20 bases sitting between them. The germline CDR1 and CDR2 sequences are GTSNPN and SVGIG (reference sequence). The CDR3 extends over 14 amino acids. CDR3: CAWTTRDKASGYTF. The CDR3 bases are TGTGCCTGGACGACCCGGGACAAGGCCTCCGGCTACACCTTC.

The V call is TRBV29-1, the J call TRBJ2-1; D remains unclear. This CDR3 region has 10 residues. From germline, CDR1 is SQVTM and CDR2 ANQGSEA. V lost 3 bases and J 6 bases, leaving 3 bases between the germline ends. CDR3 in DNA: TGCAGCGTTGATACCAATGAGCAGTTCTTC. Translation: CSVDTNEQFF.